The 28 T cell receptor beta chains below all came from one sample that was sequenced in a study of T cells in pancreatic ductal adenocarcinoma. The repertoire was sequenced with immunoSEQ multiplex PCR; TCRdb's copy has only in-frame clones and lacks some. The sample lists about 16,000 clones; around nine tenths were seen once. The selected patients with pancreatic ductal adenocarcinoma had surgery but no neoadjuvant therapy. Sequencing was done on a sample of PBMCs. These receptor sequences come from a human donor with pancreatic ductal adenocarcinoma.

With respect to this clone: At one boundary the junction diverges from the germline segment, which might be a read error. The chain couples TRBV6-5 to TRBJ2-3, with D perhaps matching TRBD2 (6 bases). Looked up from germline, CDR1 is MNHEY and CDR2 is SVGAGI. The length of the CDR3 is 13 residues. This chain's CDR3 is CASSPSSADAQYF. The DNA of the CDR3 is TGTGCCAGCAGTCCCTCTAGCGCAGATGCGCAGTATTTT.

V gene TRBV5-1 combines with J gene TRBJ2-7; 7 bases are shared with TRBD1. Germline CDR1 is SGHRS and CDR2 is YFSETQ. With V trimmed by 3 bases and J by 6 bases, 6 bases remained unmatched. This CDR3 region has 13 residues. The CDR3 loop reads CASSSNRGSEQYF. The DNA of the CDR3 is TGCGCCAGCAGCTCGAACAGGGGAAGCGAGCAGTACTTC.

The chain links TRBV7-3 to TRBJ1-1; tentatively, D is TRBD1 (5 bases). Trimming stripped 5 bases from V and 1 base from J, with 11 bases between. Germline CDR1 reads SGHTA; CDR2 reads FQGTGA. The CDR3 consists of 14 residues. The CDR3 DNA sequence: TGTGCCAGCAGCCCCGGAGGGGCGAACACTGAAGCTTTCTTT. It translates to CASSPGGANTEAFF.

The V gene is TRBV6-1, the J gene TRBJ2-3; 8 bases align to TRBD2. Germline lookup yields CDR1 MNHNS and CDR2 SASEGT. The J segment lost 2 bases and the V segment lost 6 bases, leaving 7 bases of the junction unmatched. The CDR3 totals 15 residues. The DNA for the CDR3 is TGTGCCAGCAGAAGACGGGGGGGAGACACAGATACGCAGTATTTT. Residues: CASRRRGGDTDTQYF.

This clone has just a few counts. The genes are TRBV2 and TRBJ1-5; tentative D call: TRBD1 (5 bases). The germline V and J ends were trimmed by 6 bases and 4 bases, with 13 bases remaining between them. In germline, CDR1 is SNHLY, CDR2 FYNNEI. The CDR3 totals 14 residues. As DNA, the CDR3 is TGTGCCAGCAGCACGGGGGGGTTAAATCAGCCCCAGCATTTT. It translates to CASSTGGLNQPQHF.

This chain uses TRBV7-9 with TRBJ2-7, with TRBD2 matching 11 bases. Unmatched junction bases numbered 7, after V lost 4 bases and J lost 2 bases. CDR3 length: 16 residues. Germline-derived CDR1 and CDR2 are SEHNR and FQNEAQ (reference sequence). CDR3 loop: CASSSTLAGAAYEQYF. In DNA, the CDR3 is TGTGCCAGCAGCTCAACACTAGCGGGGGCCGCCTACGAGCAGTACTTC.

This clone was seen a single time. V is TRBV6-1 and J is TRBJ2-5; 15 nucleotides align to TRBD2. This CDR3 spans 17 amino acids. CDR1 is MNHNS and CDR2 is SASEGT in the germline V gene. V lost 2 bases and J lost 4; bases outside the gene matches: 5. The CDR3 protein is CASSEPGLAGGRETQYF. The CDR3 DNA reads TGTGCCAGCAGTGAACCGGGACTAGCGGGGGGAAGAGAGACCCAGTACTTC.

In this sample, this clone turned up once. This rearrangement joins TRBV27 to TRBJ2-7; possibly TRBD1 for D (6 bases). Deletions cut 5 bases from V and 3 bases from J, with 11 bases between. The CDR3 extends over 13 amino acids. Germline CDR1 and CDR2: MNHEY and SMNVEV (reference sequence). The CDR3 sequence: CASSAGTHYEQYF. CDR3 DNA sequence: TGTGCCAGCAGTGCCGGGACACACTACGAGCAGTACTTC.

The V and J genes are TRBV9 and TRBJ2-2; D ambiguous. From germline, CDR1 is SGDLS and CDR2 YYNGEE. Trimming pared 7 bases from V and 1 base from J, leaving 8 bases between. The CDR3 totals 13 residues. The CDR3 region is CASETGNTGELFF. CDR3 coding DNA: TGTGCCAGCGAAACGGGGAACACCGGGGAGCTGTTTTTT.

This clone qualifies as medium-sized. The V gene is TRBV6-4, the J gene TRBJ2-1; 7 bases are shared with TRBD2. The CDR3 spans 15 residues. Germline values: CDR1 MRHNA, CDR2 SNTAGT. The J segment lost 7 bases and the V segment lost 3 bases, leaving 9 bases of the junction unmatched. CDR3 nucleotides: TGTGCCAGCAGTGAGAGCGAGGCTAGCGGAAATGAGCAGTTCTTC. It codes for CASSESEASGNEQFF.

This chain connects TRBV6-5 to TRBJ2-3, with TRBD2 identical over 11 bases. V shed 3 bases, J shed 6 bases, and the junction held 8 bases outside the gene matches. The CDR3 is made up of 16 amino acids. CDR1 MNHEY and CDR2 SVGAGI come from the germline V gene. This CDR3 reads CASSYSPSGGRDTQYF. The CDR3 region has the DNA TGTGCCAGCAGTTATAGTCCTAGCGGGGGGCGGGATACGCAGTATTTT.

The CDR3 sequence is CASSFNRVSLGETQYF. The CDR3 region has the DNA TGCGCCAGCAGCTTCAACCGTGTTAGCCTCGGCGAGACCCAGTACTTC. This chain joins TRBV5-1 and TRBJ2-5; no reliable D call. The CDR3 loop spans 16 amino acids. V was clipped by 2 bases and J by 5 bases, with 19 bases between them. CDR1 is SGHRS, CDR2 YFSETQ, per germline.

The chain combines TRBV7-8 with TRBJ2-5; D is perhaps TRBD1 (6 bases). The CDR3 length is 16 residues. From germline, CDR1 is SGHVS and CDR2 FQNEAQ. Trimming took 2 bases from V and 1 from J, leaving 14 bases between them. Here the CDR3 DNA reads TGTGCCAGCAGCTTAACAGGGAATCCCTCCCAAGAGACCCAGTACTTC. This encodes CASSLTGNPSQETQYF.

The chain joins TRBV7-6 to TRBJ2-7, with TRBD1 matching over 7 bases. Trimming removed 5 bases from V and 3 bases from J; junction bases left unmatched: 4. In germline, CDR1 is SGHVS, CDR2 FNYEAQ. There are 13 residues in the CDR3. The CDR3 region is CASSHGQVYEQYF. The CDR3 DNA reads as TGTGCCAGCAGCCACGGACAGGTCTACGAGCAGTACTTC.

The V and J genes are TRBV28 and TRBJ1-2; 8 positions agree with TRBD1. CDR3 length equals 13 residues. Germline values: CDR1 MDHEN, CDR2 SYDVKM. The junction had 7 bases not matched to a gene; V was cut back by 5 bases and J by 8 bases. The CDR3 DNA is TGTGCCAGCAGTCTGGGACAGGCTTGGGGCTACACCTTC. Protein product: CASSLGQAWGYTF.

V is TRBV5-5 and J is TRBJ1-3, with no clear D. The CDR3 is 15 residues long. The germline CDR1 and CDR2 sequences are SGHKS and YYEKEE (reference sequence). Trimming took 0 bases from V and 0 from J, leaving 7 bases between them. CDR3 in amino acids: CASSLAGFSGNTIYF. DNA for the CDR3: TGTGCCAGCAGCTTGGCCGGGTTCTCTGGAAACACCATATATTTT.

The chain is built from TRBV5-1 and TRBJ2-2, with TRBD2 identical over 11 bases. J lost 8 bases, V lost 4 bases, and 7 bases had no gene match. The CDR3 is 15 residues long. Per germline, CDR1 SGHRS and CDR2 YFSETQ. CDR3 DNA: TGCGCCAGCAGCCGACTAGCGGGGTCGCTGGGGGAGCTGTTTTTT. It yields the protein CASSRLAGSLGELFF.

This clone appeared once. V and J are TRBV7-6 and TRBJ2-7; D remains unclear. This CDR3 contains 15 residues. The germline gives CDR1 SGHVS, CDR2 FNYEAQ. V lost 5 bases and J lost 2, with 16 bases in between. The DNA of the CDR3 is TGTGCCAGCAGCCGGCAGGCAGTGGATGCCTACGAGCAGTACTTC. The encoded protein is CASSRQAVDAYEQYF.

V is TRBV6-5 and J is TRBJ2-5; 15 bases are shared with TRBD2. Germline V gene lookup returns CDR1 MNHEY and CDR2 SVGAGI. V lost 4 bases to trimming and J lost 9 bases; unmatched junction nucleotides: 6. The CDR3 length is 15 residues. CDR3 residues: CASSSGTSGRQAQYF. Written as DNA, the CDR3 is TGTGCCAGCAGTTCCGGGACTAGCGGGAGGCAGGCCCAGTACTTC.

V is TRBV7-2 and J is TRBJ2-1, with 14 bases identical to TRBD2. Per germline, CDR1 SGHTA and CDR2 FQGNSA. This CDR3 spans 16 amino acids. Trimming removed 1 base from V and 4 bases from J; junction bases left unmatched: 0. CDR3 nucleotides: TGTGCCAGCAGCTTAGGACTAGCGGGGGGGTACAATGAGCAGTTCTTC. Translating it yields CASSLGLAGGYNEQFF.

The gene calls are TRBV18 and TRBJ2-1; D unclear. This CDR3 has 14 amino acids. Per germline, CDR1 KGHSH and CDR2 LQKENI. The ends were cut back, 6 bases at V and 4 bases at J, with 13 bases in the middle. In nucleotides, the CDR3 is TGTGCCAGCTCCCTATCCGACGGGTACAATGAGCAGTTCTTC. Amino acid sequence: CASSLSDGYNEQFF.

The V and J genes are TRBV28 and TRBJ1-5; the D is unclear. The V gene's germline CDR1 is MDHEN and CDR2 SYDVKM. The CDR3 sequence is 13 residues long. V was clipped by 6 bases and J by 3 bases, with 9 bases between them. CDR3 sequence reads: CASRRGNNQPQHF. The CDR3 region has the DNA TGTGCCAGCAGAAGAGGAAACAATCAGCCCCAGCATTTT. Based on the CDR3 plus reference TRBV28 and TRBJ1-5, the full variable domain is DVKVTQSSRYLVKRTGEKVFLECVQDMDHENMFWYRQDPGLGLRLIYFSYDVKMKEKGDIPEGYSVSREKKERFSLILESASTNQTSMYLCASRRGNNQPQHFGDGTRLSIL.

This rearrangement joins TRBV7-8 to TRBJ1-4; 9 bases are a match to TRBD1. The CDR3 spans 15 residues. The germline gives CDR1 SGHVS, CDR2 FQNEAQ. Trimming removed 5 bases from V and 4 bases from J; junction bases left unmatched: 5. CDR3 in amino acids: CASSPPGQGNEKLFF. The CDR3 region has the DNA TGTGCCAGCAGCCCCCCGGGACAGGGTAATGAAAAACTGTTTTTT.

The chain joins TRBV11-3 to TRBJ2-1, with TRBD1 matching over 12 bases. Germline V lookup: CDR1 SGHNT, CDR2 YENEEA. The CDR3 spans 14 residues. V dropped 5 bases and J dropped 9; count of bases not matched to a gene: 5. CDR3 coding DNA: TGTGCCAGCAGCAGCGGGACAGGGGGCGGTGAGCAGTTCTTC. It encodes CASSSGTGGGEQFF.

CDR3 amino acids: CASSSGNDSPLHF. CDR3 in DNA: TGTGCCAGTAGTTCAGGGAACGATTCACCCCTCCACTTT. This chain joins TRBV19 and TRBJ1-6, with TRBD1 as a possible D gene (5 bases). The CDR3 is 13 amino acids. Germline CDR1 is LNHDA and CDR2 is SQIVND (reference sequence). Trimming cost V 5 bases and J 8 bases, with 10 bases left between them.

In DNA, the CDR3 is TGTGCCAGCAGCTTAAACTCACGGACTGAAGCTTTCTTT. It codes for CASSLNSRTEAFF. The chain uses TRBV7-3 and TRBJ1-1; D ambiguous. The V gene lost 1 base and the J gene lost 5 bases, with 8 bases spanning the gap. The V gene's germline CDR1 is SGHTA and CDR2 FQGTGA. CDR3 length equals 13 residues.

The chain is built from TRBV28 and TRBJ1-6, with 10 positions matching TRBD1. From germline, CDR1 is MDHEN and CDR2 SYDVKM. Trimming removed 5 bases from V and 7 bases from J; junction bases left unmatched: 5. The CDR3 spans 15 residues. This CDR3 is CASSNRDRGNSPLHF. In DNA, the CDR3 is TGTGCCAGCAGTAACCGGGACAGGGGAAATTCACCCCTCCACTTT.

The rearrangement links TRBV5-4 to TRBJ2-7; tentative D call: TRBD1 (7 bases). The germline V gene encodes CDR1 SGHNT and CDR2 YYREEE (reference sequence). Trimming shortened V by 4 bases and J by 0 bases, and 17 bases separated the two germline ends. The CDR3 is 16 residues long. The CDR3 spells CASSPGGTGVSYEQYF. The DNA of the CDR3 is TGTGCCAGCAGCCCAGGGGGGACTGGGGTCTCCTACGAGCAGTACTTC.